These 6 T cell receptor beta chains came from one sample sequenced in a study of regulatory T cells in long-lasting Graves disease. Time point defined: persistent/refractory GD, antithyroid drugs over 5 years with positive TRAb. Following extraction of RNA from PBMCs, that RNA was used to make the TCR library. Construction of TCR beta libraries relied on iRepertoire HTBI primers and on Arm-PCR targeting CDR3 regions. MiXCR, run by TCRdb on the multiplex PCR reads, gives a single entry per CDR3 protein. The repertoire consists of approximately 400,000 distinct CDR3 sequences, with less than 30% occurring once and the leading ten covering around 30%. The sequenced sample was peripheral blood mononuclear cells (PBMCs), obtained when the disease was refractory, from a patient treated with antithyroid drugs. These receptor sequences come from a woman in her thirties or forties with Graves disease.

This clonotype was counted many times. The chain carries TRBV28 and TRBJ2-7; the D call may be TRBD1 or TRBD2 (6 bases each). V gave up 3 bases and J gave up 7 bases, with 19 bases separating them. The CDR3 covers 15 residues. The germline V gene encodes CDR1 MDHEN and CDR2 SYDVKM. CDR3 in DNA: TGTGCCAGCAGTTTCCCTGGGAGGAAAGGGGGTGAGCAGTACTTC. Protein: CASSFPGRKGGEQYF. The whole variable domain, remainder taken from reference TRBV28 and TRBJ2-7, is DVKVTQSSRYLVKRTGEKVFLECVQDMDHENMFWYRQDPGLGLRLIYFSYDVKMKEKGDIPEGYSVSREKKERFSLILESASTNQTSMYLCASSFPGRKGGEQYFGPGTRLTVT.

This rearrangement joins TRBV29-1 to TRBJ2-7; 11 bases agree with TRBD2. The CDR3 length is 15 residues. Germline V lookup: CDR1 SQVTM, CDR2 ANQGSEA. The V segment lost 2 bases and the J segment 10 bases; nucleotides outside the gene matches: 13. The CDR3 is CSVEKIAGGPRLQYF. DNA for the CDR3: TGCAGCGTTGAAAAAATAGCGGGAGGGCCTCGGTTACAGTACTTC.

The V call is TRBV18, the J call TRBJ1-6; D possibly corresponds to TRBD1 (6 bases). The CDR3 contains 15 residues. The V gene's germline CDR1 is KGHSH and CDR2 LQKENI. V was cut by 2 bases and J by 8 bases, with 13 bases left in between. The CDR3 loop is CASSPTLQGDSPLHF. The CDR3 DNA reads TGTGCCAGCTCACCAACGCTACAGGGTGATTCACCCCTCCACTTT.

The sample holds many counts of this clonotype. The chain joins TRBV2 to TRBJ2-1; no clear D. Trimming removed 8 bases from V and 5 bases from J, with 13 bases in between. This CDR3 comprises 13 residues. CDR1 is SNHLY, CDR2 FYNNEI, per germline. In DNA form, the CDR3 reads TGTGCCAGCGTTCTGGGTCAGGACAATGAGCAGTTCTTC. It translates to CASVLGQDNEQFF.

The chain links TRBV11-2 to TRBJ2-1, with 7 bases aligning to TRBD1. Germline V gene sequence: CDR1 SGHAT, CDR2 FQNNGV. J gave up 0 bases and V 6 bases, and 8 bases lay outside the gene matches. The CDR3 consists of 16 residues. CDR3 in amino acids: CASSLYRDSSYNEQFF. The CDR3 bases are TGTGCCAGCAGTTTATACCGGGACAGCTCCTACAATGAGCAGTTCTTC.

The V and J genes are TRBV20-1 and TRBJ1-2; 8 bases are shared with TRBD1. Germline V gene data show CDR1 as DFQATT and CDR2 as SNEGSKA (reference sequence). J gave up 8 bases and V 3 bases, and 8 bases lay outside the gene matches. This CDR3 is built from 13 residues. The DNA for the CDR3 is TGCAGTGCTAGGGACGACAGGGGTGACGGCTACACCTTC. This sequence encodes CSARDDRGDGYTF.